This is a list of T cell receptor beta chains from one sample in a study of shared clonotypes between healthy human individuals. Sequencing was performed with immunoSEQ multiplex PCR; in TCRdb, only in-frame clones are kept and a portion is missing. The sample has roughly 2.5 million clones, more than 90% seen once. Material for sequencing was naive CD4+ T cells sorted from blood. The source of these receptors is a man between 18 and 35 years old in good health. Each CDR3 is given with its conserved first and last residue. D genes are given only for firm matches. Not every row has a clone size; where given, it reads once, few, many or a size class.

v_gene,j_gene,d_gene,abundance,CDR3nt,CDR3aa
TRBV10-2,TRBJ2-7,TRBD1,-,TGCGCCAGCAGTGTGGACAGGGGGGTCGAGCAGTACTTC,CASSVDRGVEQYF
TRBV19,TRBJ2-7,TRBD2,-,TGTGCCAGTAGTTCTCTAGCGGGGACCTACGAGCAGTACTTC,CASSSLAGTYEQYF
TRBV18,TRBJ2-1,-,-,TGTGCCAGCTCACCACCGGTGGGAACTGAGCAGTTCTTC,CASSPPVGTEQFF
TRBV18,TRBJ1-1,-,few,TGTGCCAGCTCGGCTCTTCGCGAGGCGAACACTGAAGCTTTCTTT,CASSALREANTEAFF
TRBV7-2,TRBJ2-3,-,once,TGTGCCAGCAGCTACGATAGGTCTTTTACAAATACGCAGTATTTT,CASSYDRSFTNTQYF
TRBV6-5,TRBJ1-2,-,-,TGTGCCAGCAGAACGATACAGGGCGCTGGGAATGGCTACACCTTC,CASRTIQGAGNGYTF
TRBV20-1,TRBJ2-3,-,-,TGCAGTGCTGGGCCTGCAGATACGCAGTATTTT,CSAGPADTQYF
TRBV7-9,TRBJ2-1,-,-,TGTGCCAGCAGCTTAGCAGGGCTCTCCTACAATGAGCAGTTCTTC,CASSLAGLSYNEQFF
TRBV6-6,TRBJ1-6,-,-,TGTGCCAGCAGTTACTCGCCGGATATGACTAATTCACCCCTCCACTTT,CASSYSPDMTNSPLHF
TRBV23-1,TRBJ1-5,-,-,TGCGCCAGCAGTCAATCTTCCGACCCTTCGGGTCAGCCCCAGCATTTT,CASSQSSDPSGQPQHF
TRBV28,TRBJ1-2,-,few,TGTGCCAGCAGTCCCCGTGGGGGCGTCTATGGCTACACCTTC,CASSPRGGVYGYTF
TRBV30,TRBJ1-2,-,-,TGTGCCTGGACCCGACAGACATCTAACTATGGCTACACCTTC,CAWTRQTSNYGYTF
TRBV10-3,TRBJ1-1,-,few,TGTGCCATCTCCGAAAGCCAGGGGATCTACACTGAAGCTTTCTTT,CAISESQGIYTEAFF
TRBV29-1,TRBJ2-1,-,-,TGCAGCGTTGATCGAAGCTCGCCCGGGTCGACCAATGAGCAGTTCTTC,CSVDRSSPGSTNEQFF
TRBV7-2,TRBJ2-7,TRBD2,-,TGTGCCAGCAGCTCAACTCGACTAGCGGGAGTAACCGGCGAGCAGTACTTC,CASSSTRLAGVTGEQYF
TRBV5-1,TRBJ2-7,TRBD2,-,TGCGCCAGCAGCCTCGAAGCGGGAGGGACCTACGAGCAGTACTTC,CASSLEAGGTYEQYF
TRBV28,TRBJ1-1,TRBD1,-,TGTGCCAGCAGTTTCGGAGGGACAGGGGGCCGAGAAGCTTTCTTT,CASSFGGTGGREAFF
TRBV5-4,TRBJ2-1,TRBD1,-,TGTGCCAGCAGACAGGGACAGGGGGATGAGCAGTTCTTC,CASRQGQGDEQFF
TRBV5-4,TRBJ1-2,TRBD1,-,TGTGCCAGCAGCCCCACCGGAGGGACAGGGTATAATGGCTACACCTTC,CASSPTGGTGYNGYTF
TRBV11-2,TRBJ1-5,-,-,TGTGCCAGCAGGTCAGGGAATCAGCCCCAGCATTTT,CASRSGNQPQHF
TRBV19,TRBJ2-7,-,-,TGTGCCAGTACCACGACGGCCGGGAAAAACGAGCAGTACTTC,CASTTTAGKNEQYF
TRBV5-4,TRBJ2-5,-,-,TGTGCCAGCAGCTTGATGGGGGTAGCAGAGACCCAGTACTTC,CASSLMGVAETQYF
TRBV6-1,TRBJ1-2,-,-,TGTGCCAGCGAGGAGAGGGGATCTAACTATGGCTACACCTTC,CASEERGSNYGYTF
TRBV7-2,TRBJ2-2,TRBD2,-,TGTGCCAGCAGCCTCACTAGCGGGGGGGCTGGCGGGGAGCTGTTTTTT,CASSLTSGGAGGELFF